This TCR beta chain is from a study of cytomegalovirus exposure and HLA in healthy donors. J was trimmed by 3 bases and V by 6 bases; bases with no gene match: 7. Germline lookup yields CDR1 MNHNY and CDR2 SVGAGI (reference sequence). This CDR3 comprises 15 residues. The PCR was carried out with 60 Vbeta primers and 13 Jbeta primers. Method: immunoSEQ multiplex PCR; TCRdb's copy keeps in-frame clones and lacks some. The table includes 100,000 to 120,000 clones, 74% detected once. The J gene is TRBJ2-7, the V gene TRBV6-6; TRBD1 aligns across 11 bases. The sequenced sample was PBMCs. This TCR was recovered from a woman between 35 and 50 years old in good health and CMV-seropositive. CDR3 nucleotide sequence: TGTGCCAGCAGACCGTCCGGGACAGGGGGCTACGAGCAGTACTTC. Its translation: CASRPSGTGGYEQYF.